This entry lists 29 T cell receptor beta chains sequenced from one sample in a study of blood T cell repertoires in COVID-19. Here immunoSEQ multiplex PCR was the method, and the copy in TCRdb shows in-frame clones only, minus some. The table has about 150,000 clones, 76% seen once. Sequenced sample: peripheral blood. The receptors originated from a man aged 60 to 75 with acute or convalescent COVID-19.

The CDR3 sequence: CASSLQPGAAFF. DNA of the CDR3: TGTGCCAGCAGCTTACAACCAGGGGCAGCTTTCTTT. The V and J genes are TRBV7-9 and TRBJ1-1, with D possibly TRBD1 on 6 matching bases. Germline V CDR1 and CDR2: SEHNR, FQNEAQ (reference sequence). Trimming took off 2 bases at V and 10 bases at J, with 11 bases between the two ends. The CDR3 extends over 12 amino acids.

The chain couples TRBV30 to TRBJ2-2; the D gene is possibly TRBD1 (6 bases). This CDR3 comprises 16 residues. Germline V gene lookup returns CDR1 GTSNPN and CDR2 SVGIG (reference sequence). V dropped 0 bases and J dropped 1 base, with 12 bases sitting between them. The CDR3 region has the DNA TGTGCCTGGAGTGTAAAGGGCAGGGGGAACACCGGGGAGCTGTTTTTT. Encoded protein: CAWSVKGRGNTGELFF.

The chain joins TRBV14 to TRBJ2-3; TRBD2 might be the D (6 bases). Germline V lookup: CDR1 SGHDN, CDR2 FVKESK. CDR3 size: 18 residues. Trimming removed 2 bases at V and 0 bases at J, with 18 bases between. Here the CDR3 reads CASSQPWGLAPSTDTQYF. The CDR3 nucleotides are TGTGCCAGCAGCCAACCATGGGGACTGGCCCCTAGCACAGATACGCAGTATTTT.

The J gene is TRBJ2-3, the V gene TRBV30; TRBD2 matches 7 bases. Germline V CDR1 and CDR2: GTSNPN, SVGIG (reference sequence). Trimming took 3 bases from V and 6 from J; bases not matched to a gene: 9. The CDR3 is made up of 14 amino acids. The CDR3 loop is CAWSGLGDGDTQYF. The CDR3 bases are TGTGCCTGGAGCGGACTAGGTGATGGGGATACGCAGTATTTT.

This clone was found once. The chain joins TRBV5-1 to TRBJ2-7; 14 nucleotides match TRBD2. Trimming at V came to 2 bases and at J to 5 bases, leaving 6 bases not matched to a gene. Germline V gene sequence: CDR1 SGHRS, CDR2 YFSETQ. The CDR3 loop spans 16 amino acids. The CDR3 reads CASSFGTSGRYHEQYF. Written as DNA, the CDR3 is TGCGCCAGCAGCTTCGGGACTAGCGGGAGATACCACGAGCAGTACTTC.

The chain couples TRBV19 to TRBJ2-7; TRBD2 matches at 8 bases. V trimming: 5 bases; J trimming: 1 base; junction bases outside the gene matches: 7. CDR3 length: 15 residues. CDR1 LNHDA and CDR2 SQIVND come from the germline V gene (reference sequence). The CDR3 bases are TGTGCCAGTAGTTTGCACGGGACTAGTTCCTACGAGCAGTACTTC. Protein sequence: CASSLHGTSSYEQYF.

The chain recombines TRBV6-6 with TRBJ2-7; TRBD2 agrees at 9 bases. The ends lost 0 bases at V and 3 bases at J; junction bases unmatched: 6. Germline V lookup: CDR1 MNHNY, CDR2 SVGAGI (reference sequence). The CDR3 loop spans 16 amino acids. This CDR3 reads CASSYSGGSGGYEQYF. CDR3 sequence (DNA): TGTGCCAGCAGTTACTCAGGGGGTAGCGGGGGCTACGAGCAGTACTTC.

The chain combines TRBV5-1 with TRBJ2-7, with 8 nucleotides matching TRBD1. The CDR3 runs to 16 residues. V shed 2 bases, J shed 5 bases, and the junction held 12 bases outside the gene matches. CDR1 is SGHRS and CDR2 is YFSETQ in the germline V gene. The CDR3 reads CASSFQTGAKVNEQYF. CDR3 nucleotides: TGCGCCAGCAGCTTCCAGACAGGGGCCAAAGTCAACGAGCAGTACTTC.

The rearrangement links TRBV7-8 to TRBJ2-7; TRBD2 aligns across 9 bases. The V segment lost 1 base and the J segment 2 bases; nucleotides outside the gene matches: 3. CDR3 length: 15 amino acids. Germline V gives CDR1 SGHVS, CDR2 FQNEAQ. The CDR3 protein is CASSLVAGAAYEQYF. The CDR3 DNA is TGTGCCAGCAGCTTAGTAGCGGGGGCGGCCTACGAGCAGTACTTC. Variable domain in full (rest from reference TRBV7-8 and TRBJ2-7): GAGVSQSPRYKVAKRGQDVALRCDPISGHVSLFWYQQALGQGPEFLTYFQNEAQLDKSGLPSDRFFAERPEGSVSTLKIQRTQQEDSAVYLCASSLVAGAAYEQYFGPGTRLTVT.

This chain joins TRBV28 and TRBJ1-2; D gene ambiguous. CDR1 is MDHEN, CDR2 SYDVKM, per germline. With 6 bases removed from V and 7 bases from J, the gap between germline ends came to 9 bases. The CDR3 loop spans 11 amino acids. The CDR3 is CASSPRGGYTF. Written as DNA, the CDR3 is TGTGCCAGCAGCCCCCGGGGTGGCTACACCTTC.

The chain has TRBV30 and TRBJ1-6, with unresolved D. The CDR3 length is 16 residues. The V end lost 3 bases, the J end lost 3 bases, and 15 bases lay between the germline ends. Germline V lookup: CDR1 GTSNPN, CDR2 SVGIG (reference sequence). This chain's CDR3 is CAWRGPLTRYNSPLHF. The CDR3 region has the DNA TGTGCCTGGAGGGGCCCTTTAACCCGCTATAATTCACCCCTCCACTTT.

This CDR3 is CASSKGATGELFF. Here the CDR3 DNA reads TGTGCCAGCAGCAAAGGGGCCACCGGGGAGCTGTTTTTT. This chain links TRBV25-1 with TRBJ2-2, with TRBD1 as a possible D gene (5 bases). CDR1 is MGHDK and CDR2 is SYGVNS in the germline V gene. This CDR3 region has 13 residues. V was cut by 6 bases and J by 4 bases, with 9 bases left in between. The full variable domain, completed using reference TRBV25-1 and TRBJ2-2, is EADIYQTPRYLVIGTGKKITLECSQTMGHDKMYWYQQDPGMELHLIHYSYGVNSTEKGDLSSESTVSRIRTEHFPLTLESARPSHTSQYLCASSKGATGELFFGEGSRLTVL.

This clone was observed a handful of times. The chain carries TRBV14 and TRBJ2-1, with D perhaps matching TRBD2 (7 bases). The germline gives CDR1 SGHDN, CDR2 FVKESK. Trimming pared 0 bases from V and 2 bases from J, leaving 11 bases between. This CDR3 contains 16 residues. The CDR3 nucleotides are TGTGCCAGCAGCCAAGAAGGGAGGGGGGCCTACAATGAGCAGTTCTTC. It is translated as CASSQEGRGAYNEQFF.

The rearrangement links TRBV6-1 to TRBJ2-5; TRBD1 might be the D (6 bases). V lost 2 bases and J lost 1, with 11 bases in between. Germline V gene data show CDR1 as MNHNS and CDR2 as SASEGT. The CDR3 is made up of 15 amino acids. The chain's CDR3 is CASSEQWGRQETQYF. The CDR3 nucleotides are TGTGCCAGCAGTGAACAGTGGGGGCGCCAAGAGACCCAGTACTTC.

The chain has TRBV11-2 and TRBJ2-1, with 9 bases fitting TRBD2. This CDR3 contains 19 residues. CDR1 and CDR2 (germline): SGHAT, FQNNGV. V trimming: 4 bases; J trimming: 0 bases; junction bases outside the gene matches: 13. CDR3 in amino acids: CASSSGTLAGGSSYNEQFF. The CDR3 bases are TGTGCCAGCAGCTCCGGGACCTTGGCGGGGGGGAGCTCCTACAATGAGCAGTTCTTC.

The rearrangement links TRBV19 to TRBJ2-4; 8 bases map to TRBD1. CDR1 is LNHDA, CDR2 SQIVND, per germline (reference sequence). The CDR3 has 16 amino acids. J was trimmed by 0 bases and V by 1 base; bases with no gene match: 2. CDR3 nucleotides: TGTGCCAGTAGTATAGGGACAGGGTCAGCCAAAAACATTCAGTACTTC. Its protein is CASSIGTGSAKNIQYF.

A remark on this clone: The junction shows a germline mismatch at one end, possibly a read error. The chain couples TRBV7-7 to TRBJ2-1; the D gene is possibly TRBD2 (6 bases). Germline-derived CDR1 and CDR2 are SSHAT and FNYEAQ (reference sequence). The CDR3 sequence is 15 residues long. CDR3 DNA sequence: TGTGCTAGCAGCTCAATACCCGGGGGCTACAATGAGCAGTTCTTC. This codes for CASSSIPGGYNEQFF.

This clone was detected once. The rearrangement uses TRBV4-2 and TRBJ2-3; TRBD2 is a possible D gene (6 bases). The V and J ends lost 4 bases and 2 bases respectively, with 19 bases between them. Germline V gives CDR1 LGHNA, CDR2 YNFKEQ. The CDR3 has 17 residues. Here the CDR3 reads CASSPRFVRENTDTQYF. CDR3 nucleotide sequence: TGTGCCAGCAGCCCAAGATTCGTCCGGGAGAACACAGATACGCAGTATTTT.

This clone was seen just once. This sequence joins TRBV27 and TRBJ2-1; 8 bases line up with TRBD2. V dropped 6 bases and J dropped 3; count of bases not matched to a gene: 19. Germline V gene sequence: CDR1 MNHEY, CDR2 SMNVEV (reference sequence). This CDR3 contains 19 residues. This chain's CDR3 is CASSKSYWDIAGGYNEQFF. The CDR3 bases are TGTGCCAGCAGCAAGTCTTACTGGGACATCGCGGGGGGCTACAATGAGCAGTTCTTC.

This chain joins TRBV5-4 and TRBJ1-2; 8 bases fit TRBD1. This CDR3 has 16 residues. Germline CDR1 and CDR2: SGHNT and YYREEE (reference sequence). V lost 4 bases, J lost 1 base, and 9 bases stayed unmatched. In nucleotides, the CDR3 is TGTGCCAGCAGCCGGGGACAGGACTTTCTTAACTATGGCTACACCTTC. Translating it yields CASSRGQDFLNYGYTF. Complete variable domain (other parts from reference TRBV5-4 and TRBJ1-2): ETGVTQSPTHLIKTRGQQVTLRCSSQSGHNTVSWYQQALGQGPQFIFQYYREEENGRGNFPPRFSGLQFPNYSSELNVNALELDDSALYLCASSRGQDFLNYGYTFGSGTRLTVV.

The J gene is TRBJ2-1, the V gene TRBV20-1; 12 bases line up with TRBD1. This CDR3 has 16 amino acids. V lost 3 bases, J lost 9 bases, and 12 bases stayed unmatched. Germline lookup yields CDR1 DFQATT and CDR2 SNEGSKA (reference sequence). The CDR3 protein is CSASSTGQGARAEQFF. The CDR3 bases are TGCAGTGCTAGTTCCACGGGACAGGGGGCGCGAGCTGAGCAGTTCTTC.

A note on this clone: One junction end does not reproduce the germline sequence, and a read error may be involved. The chain joins TRBV6-1 to TRBJ2-7; 14 bases match TRBD2. CDR1 is MNHNS and CDR2 is SASEGT in the germline V gene. The CDR3 sequence is 15 residues long. In DNA form, the CDR3 reads TGTGCCAGCAGTGAGGTGACTAGCGGGAGGGACGACCAGTACTTC. It yields the protein CASSEVTSGRDDQYF.

About this clone: The sample has other DNA sequences that encode this CDR3 too. The gene calls are TRBV11-2 and TRBJ2-7; D remains ambiguous. This CDR3 spans 11 amino acids. Trimming pared 1 base from V and 4 bases from J, leaving 2 bases between. From germline, CDR1 is SGHAT and CDR2 FQNNGV. In nucleotides, the CDR3 is TGTGCCAGCAGCTTAGCGTACGAGCAGTACTTC. Protein product: CASSLAYEQYF.

This sequence joins TRBV15 and TRBJ1-4; maybe TRBD1 (5 bases). Per the germline V gene, CDR1 is LNHNV and CDR2 is YYDKDF (reference sequence). Trimming stripped 1 base from V and 0 bases from J, with 6 bases between. The CDR3 has 15 amino acids. The CDR3 protein is CATSRVGATNEKLFF. CDR3 DNA sequence: TGTGCCACCAGCAGAGTAGGGGCAACTAATGAAAAACTGTTTTTT. The entire variable domain, with the rest obtained from reference TRBV15 and TRBJ1-4, is as follows: DAMVIQNPRYQVTQFGKPVTLSCSQTLNHNVMYWYQQKSSQAPKLLFHYYDKDFNNEADTPDNFQSRRPNTSFCFLDIRSPGLGDTAMYLCATSRVGATNEKLFFGSGTQLSVL.

The sample holds a few counts of this clone. The chain carries TRBV19 and TRBJ2-5; 8 bases line up with TRBD2. Germline CDR1 is LNHDA and CDR2 is SQIVND (reference sequence). Losses at the gene ends were 4 bases for V and 1 base for J; bases not matched to a gene: 8. This CDR3 is 16 amino acids long. The CDR3 protein is CASSRVIAGTQETQYF. Written as DNA, the CDR3 is TGTGCCAGTAGTAGGGTAATAGCGGGAACCCAAGAGACCCAGTACTTC.

The gene calls are TRBV15 and TRBJ2-7; 10 bases agree with TRBD1. V trimming: 1 base; J trimming: 3 bases; junction bases outside the gene matches: 9. Germline CDR1 LNHNV, CDR2 YYDKDF (reference sequence). This CDR3 is 17 amino acids long. In DNA, the CDR3 is TGTGCCACCAGCAGAGTTGGTTGGACAGGGGGGAACTACGAGCAGTACTTC. It translates to CATSRVGWTGGNYEQYF.

V gene TRBV2 combines with J gene TRBJ1-2; D may be TRBD1 (5 bases). V was cut by 3 bases and J by 5 bases, with 13 bases left in between. CDR1 is SNHLY, CDR2 FYNNEI, per germline. This CDR3 has 14 amino acids. The DNA of the CDR3 is TGTGCCAGCAGTGAGGCCAGGCAGGGTTATGGCTACACCTTC. This codes for CASSEARQGYGYTF.

This CDR3 reads CASSQSLGGLSTDTQYF. The CDR3 DNA is TGTGCCAGCAGCCAGAGCCTAGGAGGCCTAAGCACAGATACGCAGTATTTT. The V and J genes are TRBV3-1 (or the pseudogene TRBV3-2) and TRBJ2-3, with D perhaps TRBD2 (5 bases). In germline, CDR1 is LGHDT, CDR2 YNNKEL (reference sequence). This CDR3 comprises 17 residues. With 3 bases removed from V and 0 bases from J, the gap between germline ends came to 16 bases.

This clone was seen only a few times. The rearrangement links TRBV28 to TRBJ1-1, with D perhaps matching TRBD1 (6 bases). Germline V gene data show CDR1 as MDHEN and CDR2 as SYDVKM. The CDR3 is 16 residues long. V gave up 1 base and J gave up 3 bases, with 15 bases separating them. The CDR3 loop is CASSLFKTGKDTEAFF. DNA of the CDR3: TGTGCCAGCAGTTTATTTAAGACAGGAAAGGACACTGAAGCTTTCTTT. The full variable domain, rest sourced from reference TRBV28 and TRBJ1-1, is DVKVTQSSRYLVKRTGEKVFLECVQDMDHENMFWYRQDPGLGLRLIYFSYDVKMKEKGDIPEGYSVSREKKERFSLILESASTNQTSMYLCASSLFKTGKDTEAFFGQGTRLTVV.